This T cell receptor beta chain was retrieved from a study of early T cells in non-severe SARS-CoV-2 infection (dated by TCRdb to about 2021). Background for the entire study: TCR sequencing used bulk RNA from unsorted whole blood, so alpha and beta chains could not be paired.

Paper-wide results and their limitations: Matching against VDJdb was skewed toward anti-spike CD8 responses, likely underestimated virus-specific expansions, and missed private and CD4 specificities.

Receptor amplification or capture employed 5' RACE. The sample was run on a NextSeq 500. To correct for sequencing error and PCR bias, the TCR library protocol tagged individual cDNA molecules with unique molecular identifiers. Both TCR alpha and beta chains were sequenced, and tight co-correlation was observed between alpha and beta sequence abundances in each sample. The study's own analysis went as follows. Decombinator V4 was used to annotate TCR sequences for V gene, J gene and CDR3. TCRs were defined as expanded if a significant change between any two time points was detected under a Poisson model with p below 0.0001. TCR abundances were normalised to the total number of TCRs sequenced per sample and expressed as counts per million. TRAV1-2 paired with TRAJ12, TRAJ20 or TRAJ33 defined MAIT TCRs, while TRAV10 paired with TRAJ18 defined iNKT TCRs. VDJdb, accessed 1 November 2021, was searched for CMV, EBV and SARS-CoV-2 annotated TCRs, with TCRs annotated for multiple antigens excluded. TCRdb ran its own pipeline on the public reads, namely fastp trimming at Q25 and MiXCR clone calling, and kept in-frame beta chains. Each entry is one CDR3 protein sequence, shown with its most common DNA and genes. TCRdb, rather than the study authors, made the V and J calls. The sample table holds tens of thousands of distinct CDR3 sequences, of which about 15% were seen once. Of the sample, around 0.5% is held by the ten largest clones.

As concerns this clonotype: Its antigen remains undetermined. No much larger clonotype is one base removed from it; base qualities were not supplied.

V is reduced by 0 bases and J by 3 bases, leaving a spacing of 6 bases between them. Including the terminal cysteine and phenylalanine, the CDR3 comprises 14 residues. The kept DNA is CDR3 alone, 42 bases in frame from the first base. Taken from the germline V gene (reference sequence), the CDR1 and CDR2 loops are LGHDT and YNNKEL. Set within a cohort of healthcare workers in London, UK, this nested case-control study involved weekly PCR testing of nasopharyngeal swabs along with blood sampling. Healthcare workers were recruited during the week of the UK lockdown, between 23 and 31 March 2020, and followed weekly for up to about 15 weeks.

Here the chain combines TRBV3-1 and TRBJ1-5; no D gene can be assigned with confidence. The source is an adult who was a healthcare worker with PCR-confirmed SARS-CoV-2 infection or an uninfected control (not recorded which). The sequencing sample was made of whole blood. The nucleotide sequence reads TGTGCCAGCAGCCAAGACAGGTTCAATCAGCCCCAGCATTTT. The encoded protein is CASSQDRFNQPQHF.